The clone carrying this T cell receptor beta chain was found a few times. Antigen specificity is unknown. This specimen comes from a study of T-cell memory formation after mild COVID-19. Turning to the study itself: Clusters were largely donor specific.

The CDR3 has 12 residues. Unmatched junction bases numbered 9, after V lost 6 bases and J lost 14 bases. Study results and caveats: Pre-infection memory held some responding clones, suggesting pre-existing cross-reactive T cells responded. Shrinking CD4+ clones resided mostly in CM and EM, and CD8+ ones in EMRA.

The 5'RACE method, run with constant-segment primers, produced TCR alpha and TCR beta cDNA libraries (carrying sample barcodes and UMIs). TCRdb re-analysed the 5' RACE reads in MiXCR, keeping a single row per CDR3 protein. The table records a few hundred thousand distinct CDR3 sequences, roughly 24% of them present only once. The specimen sequenced was PBMCs or a T cell subset sorted from them (not recorded which). This sequence was found in an adult woman who had mild COVID-19 (a few samples of this study predate the infection). Cell type and time point are not known. The chain uses TRBV12-3 or TRBV12-4 and TRBJ2-3, with TRBD2 matching over 9 bases. Here the CDR3 DNA reads TGTGCCAGCAGGGATAGCGGGAGTGATACGTATTTT. It specifies CASRDSGSDTYF.